This TCR beta chain is drawn from a study of cytotoxic CD8 clonotypes in ibrutinib-treated CLL. Study-wide background: The subjects consisted of approximately twelve relapsed/refractory and around 15 treatment-naive individuals, with 17 to 18 IGHV unmutated. Study-level results: Clonality went up at the time of ibrutinib response, stayed stable in sustained remission, and later dropped back toward its baseline level at progression.

TCRdb's copy holds only in-frame clones and misses some; the assay was immunoSEQ multiplex PCR. The table has about 130,000 clones, 80% to 90% seen once; the top ten hold around 2.1%. Cryopreserved PBMCs were the source of roughly 2 micrograms of genomic DNA, which went to TCR beta libraries. Note on this clone: No antigen is known for it.

CDR1 ENHRY and CDR2 SYGVKD come from the germline V gene. The CDR3 is 14 amino acids. Losses at the gene ends were 5 bases for V and 5 bases for J; bases not matched to a gene: 4. This sample comprised PBMCs, obtained after 24 months of ibrutinib treatment. The origin of this receptor is a human donor with chronic lymphocytic leukemia. This chain links TRBV10-3 with TRBJ2-1; 9 positions match TRBD1. CDR3 sequence: CAISRQGVHNEQFF. DNA for the CDR3: TGTGCCATCAGTAGACAGGGGGTCCACAATGAGCAGTTCTTC.